This is a list of T cell receptor beta chains from one sample in a study of T cell responses to AZD1222 COVID-19 vaccine. Data came from immunoSEQ multiplex PCR; TCRdb stores just in-frame clones and leaves some out. The sample contains approximately 140,000 clones, around nine tenths of which appear only once. The sample in question was peripheral blood, obtained 28 days after the second AZD1222 dose. Receptors originate from an adult who received the AZD1222 COVID-19 vaccine. CDR3s include the opening cysteine and the closing phenylalanine or tryptophan. Fields, in order: D gene, V gene, CDR3 length, J gene, clone size, CDR3 DNA, CDR3 protein. The D gene is left open where the match is weak. Where a row states a size, it is once, few, many or the class of an expanded clone; other rows omit it.

-	TRBV27	14	TRBJ2-7	once	TGTGCCAGCAGTTGGGGCCAGGGTTCCTACGAGCAGTACTTC	CASSWGQGSYEQYF
-	TRBV7-2	14	TRBJ1-4	-	TGTGCCAGCAGCTTAGGTGGGCCTAGGGAAAAACTGTTTTTT	CASSLGGPREKLFF
TRBD2	TRBV19	17	TRBJ2-1	-	TGTGCCAGTACCAGGGTTCTTTCGGGGAGGGCGGGTAATGAGCAGTTCTTC	CASTRVLSGRAGNEQFF
-	TRBV9	15	TRBJ1-2	-	TGTGCCAGCAGCGCGTCTCTGACAGGCCCCTATGGCTACACCTTC	CASSASLTGPYGYTF
-	TRBV5-6	15	TRBJ1-1	-	TGTGCCAGCAGCCCTTTTGGAGCCTTGAACACTGAAGCTTTCTTT	CASSPFGALNTEAFF
-	TRBV7-2	15	TRBJ1-2	-	TGTGCCAGCAGCTTTGGTGGACAGTCGAACTATGGCTACACCTTC	CASSFGGQSNYGYTF
-	TRBV4-2	14	TRBJ1-1	-	TGTGCCAGCAGCCAAGAGTGGGGCGAGATTCGGGCTTTCTTT	CASSQEWGEIRAFF
TRBD2	TRBV28	17	TRBJ2-1	-	TGTGCCAGCAGTTTGACTCCGGGACTAGGAACCTACAATGAGCAGTTCTTC	CASSLTPGLGTYNEQFF
TRBD2	TRBV5-1	14	TRBJ2-1	-	TGCGCCAGTAGGACTAGCGGGCACTACAATGAGCAGTTCTTC	CASRTSGHYNEQFF
-	TRBV3-1/TRBV3-2	17	TRBJ2-7	-	TGTGCCAGCAGCCCCCTCTCAGGGGCAGGGGCGTCCTACGAGCAGTACTTC	CASSPLSGAGASYEQYF
-	TRBV9	16	TRBJ2-3	-	TGTGCCAGCAGCGTAGGTTTAGCGGTGGGGACAGATACGCAGTATTTT	CASSVGLAVGTDTQYF
TRBD1	TRBV3-1/TRBV3-2	14	TRBJ2-5	-	TGTGCCAGCAGCCCCGGGACAGGGGAGGAGACCCAGTACTTC	CASSPGTGEETQYF
-	TRBV7-9	15	TRBJ2-1	few	TGTGCCAGCAGCTTTCAGGGTTCCCCTTACAATGAGCAGTTCTTC	CASSFQGSPYNEQFF
-	TRBV6-5	16	TRBJ2-4	-	TGTGCCAGCAGTTACTCGAGAAGCGGCCACAAAAACATTCAGTACTTC	CASSYSRSGHKNIQYF
TRBD2	TRBV9	17	TRBJ2-7	once	TGTGCCAGCAGCGTAGGATCCCAGACTAGCAGGAACTACGAGCAGTACTTC	CASSVGSQTSRNYEQYF
-	TRBV9	14	TRBJ2-1	-	TGTGCCAGCAGCCCCCGCGGGACAATGGATGAGCAGTTCTTC	CASSPRGTMDEQFF
TRBD2	TRBV7-3	16	TRBJ2-1	-	TGTGCCAGCAGCGCCCCTCTAGCGGGGGGCCCCAATGAGCAGTTCTTC	CASSAPLAGGPNEQFF
-	TRBV14	12	TRBJ2-3	-	TGTGCCAGCAGCCAAGTCACAGAATCGCAGTATTTT	CASSQVTESQYF
-	TRBV7-6	14	TRBJ2-2	-	TGTGCCAGCAGCCGTCTATCGAACACCGGGGAGCTGTTTTTT	CASSRLSNTGELFF
-	TRBV12-3/TRBV12-4	13	TRBJ1-1	-	TGTGCCAGTAATGGGGTCTTGGGGACTGAAGCTTTCTTT	CASNGVLGTEAFF
-	TRBV25-1	12	TRBJ2-1	few	TGTGCCAGTGTGGTCAGGTACAATGAGCAGTTCTTC	CASVVRYNEQFF
-	TRBV9	15	TRBJ2-6	-	TGTGCCAGCACCAGGGGGGCGGAAGGGGCCAACGTCCTGACTTTC	CASTRGAEGANVLTF
-	TRBV7-6	15	TRBJ2-1	-	TGTGCCAGCAGCTTAGGCCAGGGGTATCACAATGAGCAGTTCTTC	CASSLGQGYHNEQFF
-	TRBV12-5	15	TRBJ1-5	-	TGTGCTAGTGGCTCCCGGCGGGGTAGCAATCAGCCCCAGCATTTT	CASGSRRGSNQPQHF
-	TRBV2	14	TRBJ2-1	-	TGTGCCAGCAGGGATCTAGCCCCCTACAATGAGCAGTTCTTC	CASRDLAPYNEQFF
TRBD2	TRBV19	14	TRBJ2-3	-	TGTGCCAGTAGTGACCCTAGCGGGGGGGCTACGCAGTATTTT	CASSDPSGGATQYF
-	TRBV5-4	13	TRBJ2-1	-	TGTGCCAGCAGCTTGCGGGAATACAATGAGCAGTTCTTC	CASSLREYNEQFF
-	TRBV15	13	TRBJ1-2	-	TGTGCCACCAGCAGACGAGCTAACTATGGCTACACCTTC	CATSRRANYGYTF
-	TRBV15	12	TRBJ2-7	-	TGTGCCACCAGTGTGGGGGTCGACGAGCAGTACTTC	CATSVGVDEQYF
TRBD1	TRBV4-3	16	TRBJ2-3	-	TGCGCCAGCAGCCAAGCCGGGACAGGAGATCCAGATACGCAGTATTTT	CASSQAGTGDPDTQYF
-	TRBV21-1	14	TRBJ2-7	-	TGTGCCAGCAGCAAAGGATGGGGGAGCGACGAGCAGTACTTC	CASSKGWGSDEQYF
TRBD2	TRBV3-1/TRBV3-2	15	TRBJ2-5	-	TGTGCCAGCAGCCAGATGACTAGCGCGATCGAGACCCAGTACTTC	CASSQMTSAIETQYF
-	TRBV9	15	TRBJ2-6	-	TGTGCCAGCAGCGTAGGGACTGCAGGGGCCAACGTCCTGACTTTC	CASSVGTAGANVLTF
TRBD2	TRBV5-1	15	TRBJ2-1	-	TGCGCCAGCAGCTTGGCCCTAGCGGAATACAATGAGCAGTTCTTC	CASSLALAEYNEQFF
-	TRBV4-2	13	TRBJ1-2	-	TGTGCCAGCAGCCAGGGCGCTAACTATGGCTACACCTTC	CASSQGANYGYTF
-	TRBV11-2	15	TRBJ2-7	-	TGTGCCAGCAGCTTACGGTGGCAGGGGATTTACGAGCAGTACTTC	CASSLRWQGIYEQYF
-	TRBV28	14	TRBJ2-5	-	TGTGCCAGCAGTTTCAGGGGGCGGGAGGAGACCCAGTACTTC	CASSFRGREETQYF
-	TRBV3-1/TRBV3-2	13	TRBJ2-1	-	TGTGCCAGCAGCCTTGGTAGGTCCAATGAGCAGTTCTTC	CASSLGRSNEQFF
-	TRBV7-9	12	TRBJ1-1	once	TGTGCCAGCAGCGCCGCTTTCACTGAAGCTTTCTTT	CASSAAFTEAFF
-	TRBV5-4	13	TRBJ1-1	-	TGTGCCAGCTCCACCTTAATAGGGACAGAAGCTTTCTTT	CASSTLIGTEAFF
TRBD1	TRBV3-1/TRBV3-2	14	TRBJ2-7	once	TGTGCCAGCAGCCCGAGGACAGGCACCTACGAGCAGTACTTC	CASSPRTGTYEQYF
TRBD1	TRBV12-3/TRBV12-4	13	TRBJ2-7	once	TGTGCCAGCAGCTACAGGGGGCTTGGAGAGCAGTACTTC	CASSYRGLGEQYF